This TCR beta chain was identified in a study of neurological immune-mediated disorders. Germline loops: CDR1 LGHDT, CDR2 YNNKEL (reference sequence). The CDR3 loop spans 14 amino acids. Trimming took 2 bases from V and 7 from J, leaving 11 bases between them. General study results and limits: HTLV-1-associated myelopathy ranked highest for TCR clonal expansion and multiple sclerosis lowest, beneath healthy controls. None of the CDR3 amino acid sequences in expanded clones turned up in more than one subject, which points to private repertoires in all groups.

Time point indicated: longitudinal time-point 2. This clonotype occurred many times. Its cognate antigen is unknown. TCRdb ran MiXCR on the 5' RACE reads and lists one entry per CDR3 protein. Of fewer than 40,000 distinct CDR3 sequences in the sample, less than 15% were seen once. This sequence originates from a woman aged 40 to 49 in good health. The chain is built from TRBV3-1 and TRBJ2-2; D gene ambiguous. The source material was PBMCs. The CDR3 bases are TGTGCCAGCAGCCAACTAGTTCAAGACGGGGAGCTGTTTTTT. It is translated as CASSQLVQDGELFF.